Here is one TCR beta chain with its context. Its antigen is undetermined. Stated treatment: roughly 10-day PBMC culture with coronavirus spike peptide pools or control peptides (ViraFEST assay). T cells were expanded with peptide pools, and expanded clonotypes were identified by TCR sequencing. Trimming took 6 bases from V and 2 from J, leaving 14 bases between them. The CDR3 covers 14 residues. In germline, CDR1 is DFQATT, CDR2 SNEGSKA (reference sequence). Sequencing of cultured CD4+ T cell DNA used the Oncomine TCR Beta short-read assay. TCRdb re-derived calls from the PCR reads in MiXCR, one entry per CDR3 protein. The sample has around 25,000 distinct CDR3 sequences; around 40% are singletons. The sample is drawn from a study of vaccination and CD4 T cells after COVID-19. Study-level information: Ranging from 14 to 241, the interval between dose two and post-vaccine sampling had a median of roughly 2.5 months. Controls used CEFX viral epitopes (positive), HIV-1 Nef peptides (negative), or no peptide.

Regarding the study as a whole: The authors identified 304 of 307 vaccine-specific clones in convalescent patients as spike mono-reactive.

This sequence originates from a human donor who had recovered from COVID-19. The rearrangement joins TRBV20-1 to TRBJ1-5, with D possibly matching TRBD1 (5 bases). Sequencing input: CD4+ T cells from blood, cultured in vitro. The CDR3 region is CSARRGTGNQPQHF. The CDR3 nucleotides read TGCAGTGCCAGAAGGGGCACGGGCAATCAGCCCCAGCATTTT.